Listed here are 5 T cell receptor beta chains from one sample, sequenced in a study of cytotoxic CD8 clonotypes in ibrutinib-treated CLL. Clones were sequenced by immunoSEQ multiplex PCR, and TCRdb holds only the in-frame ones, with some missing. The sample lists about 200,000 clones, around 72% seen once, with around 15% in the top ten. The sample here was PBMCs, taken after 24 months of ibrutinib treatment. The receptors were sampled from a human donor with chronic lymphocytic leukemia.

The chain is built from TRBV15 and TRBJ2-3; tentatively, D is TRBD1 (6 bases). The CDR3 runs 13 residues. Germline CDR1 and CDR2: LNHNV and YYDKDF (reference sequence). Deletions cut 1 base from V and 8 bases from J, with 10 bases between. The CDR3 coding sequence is TGTGCCACCAGCAGAGGGACAGCTGTTACGCAGTATTTT. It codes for CATSRGTAVTQYF. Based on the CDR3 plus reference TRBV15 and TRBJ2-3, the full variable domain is DAMVIQNPRYQVTQFGKPVTLSCSQTLNHNVMYWYQQKSSQAPKLLFHYYDKDFNNEADTPDNFQSRRPNTSFCFLDIRSPGLGDTAMYLCATSRGTAVTQYFGPGTRLTVL.

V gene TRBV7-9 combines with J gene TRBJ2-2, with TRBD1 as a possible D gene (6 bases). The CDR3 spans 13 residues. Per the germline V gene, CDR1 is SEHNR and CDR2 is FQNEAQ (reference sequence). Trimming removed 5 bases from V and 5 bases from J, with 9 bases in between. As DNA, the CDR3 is TGTGCCAGCAGCCCACAGGGAACCGGGGAGCTGTTTTTT. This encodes CASSPQGTGELFF. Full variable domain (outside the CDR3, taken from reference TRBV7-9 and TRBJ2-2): DTGVSQNPRHKITKRGQNVTFRCDPISEHNRLYWYRQTLGQGPEFLTYFQNEAQLEKSRLLSDRFSAERPKGSFSTLEIQRTEQGDSAMYLCASSPQGTGELFFGEGSRLTVL.

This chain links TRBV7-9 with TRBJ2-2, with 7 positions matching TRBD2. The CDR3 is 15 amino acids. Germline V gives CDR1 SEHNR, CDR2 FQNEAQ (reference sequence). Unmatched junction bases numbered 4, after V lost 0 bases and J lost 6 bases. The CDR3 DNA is TGTGCCAGCAGCTTAGCGGGAGGGCCCCCCGGGGAGCTGTTTTTT. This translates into CASSLAGGPPGELFF.

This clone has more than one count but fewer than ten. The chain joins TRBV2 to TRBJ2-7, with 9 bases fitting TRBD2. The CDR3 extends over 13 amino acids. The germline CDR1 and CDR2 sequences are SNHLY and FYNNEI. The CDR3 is CVSRAGGSYEQYF. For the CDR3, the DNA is TGTGTAAGTCGAGCGGGAGGTTCCTACGAGCAGTACTTC.

The CDR3 protein is CASSVGLADYSYEQYF. Written as DNA, the CDR3 is TGTGCCAGCAGCGTAGGGCTAGCGGATTACTCCTACGAGCAGTACTTC. The chain combines TRBV9 with TRBJ2-7; 7 bases align to TRBD2. Trimming removed 0 bases from V and 0 bases from J; junction bases left unmatched: 6. Germline V gene lookup returns CDR1 SGDLS and CDR2 YYNGEE. This CDR3 has 16 amino acids. The entire variable domain, with the rest obtained from reference TRBV9 and TRBJ2-7, is as follows: DSGVTQTPKHLITATGQRVTLRCSPRSGDLSVYWYQQSLDQGLQFLIQYYNGEERAKGNILERFSAQQFPDLHSELNLSSLELGDSALYFCASSVGLADYSYEQYFGPGTRLTVT.